The 26 T cell receptor beta chains listed next were all sequenced from one sample in a study of identical twins. MiXCR was run by TCRdb on the 5' RACE reads, yielding one entry per CDR3 protein. The table lists more than 600,000 distinct CDR3 sequences, around a sixth of them singletons. This same sample was also taken into another study, of T cells expressing NK-cell markers.

The sample consisted of PBMCs. Receptor source: a woman under 30 in good health.

This clonotype was seen a handful of times. The V gene is TRBV20-1, the J gene TRBJ1-2; D not certain. Germline V gene sequence: CDR1 DFQATT, CDR2 SNEGSKA (reference sequence). There are 13 residues in the CDR3. V lost 1 base and J 4 bases, leaving 10 bases between the germline ends. The CDR3 DNA is TGCAGTGCTAGAGGGGGAGGGATCTATGGCTACACCTTC. Its translation: CSARGGGIYGYTF.

Only a few counts were recorded for this clonotype. The chain joins TRBV4-3 to TRBJ2-2; D is ambiguous. The germline V and J ends were trimmed by 3 bases and 4 bases, with 6 bases remaining between them. Germline V gives CDR1 LGHNA, CDR2 YSLEER. The CDR3 totals 13 residues. CDR3 coding DNA: TGCGCCAGCAGCCAGTGGGGCACCGGGGAGCTGTTTTTT. Its translation: CASSQWGTGELFF.

This clonotype was recorded a few times. The rearrangement joins TRBV7-2 to TRBJ2-7, with 7 nucleotides matching TRBD1. The CDR3 extends over 17 amino acids. Germline V lookup: CDR1 SGHTA, CDR2 FQGNSA. Trimming removed 0 bases from V and 7 bases from J; junction bases left unmatched: 15. CDR3 in amino acids: CASSLAGTVWGPIEQYF. CDR3 nucleotides: TGTGCCAGCAGCTTAGCGGGGACAGTGTGGGGGCCTATTGAGCAGTACTTC.

This clonotype was seen many times. J is TRBJ2-1 and V is TRBV5-1; D is unresolved. The CDR3 length is 16 residues. Germline CDR1 SGHRS, CDR2 YFSETQ. Deletions cut 0 bases from V and 0 bases from J, with 10 bases between. The CDR3 DNA is TGCGCCAGCAGCTTGGTGGGCAGAAGCTCCTACAATGAGCAGTTCTTC. Translation: CASSLVGRSSYNEQFF.

There are a few counts of this clonotype. The V gene is TRBV7-8, the J gene TRBJ2-3; no clear D. With 4 bases removed from V and 1 base from J, the gap between germline ends came to 6 bases. The CDR3 loop spans 13 amino acids. The germline gives CDR1 SGHVS, CDR2 FQNEAQ. For the CDR3, the DNA is TGTGCCAGCAGCTGGATGGGCACAGATACGCAGTATTTT. Its translation is CASSWMGTDTQYF.

The chain recombines TRBV5-1 with TRBJ1-5; D uncertain. The V gene lost 1 base and the J gene lost 4 bases, with 12 bases spanning the gap. This CDR3 has 15 amino acids. Germline V CDR1 and CDR2: SGHRS, YFSETQ. CDR3 in amino acids: CASSLTGDLNQPQHF. DNA of the CDR3: TGCGCCAGCAGCTTGACTGGGGATTTAAATCAGCCCCAGCATTTT. Full variable domain (rest looked up from reference TRBV5-1 and TRBJ1-5): KAGVTQTPRYLIKTRGQQVTLSCSPISGHRSVSWYQQTPGQGLQFLFEYFSETQRNKGNFPGRFSGRQFSNSRSEMNVSTLELGDSALYLCASSLTGDLNQPQHFGDGTRLSIL.

This chain connects TRBV11-2 to TRBJ2-1, with D possibly being TRBD1 (5 bases). The V gene's germline CDR1 is SGHAT and CDR2 FQNNGV. Between the trimmed V and J ends, which lost 4 bases and 5 bases, there was a span of 12 bases. CDR3 length equals 14 residues. This CDR3 reads CASSSQGFDNEQFF. The CDR3 nucleotides are TGTGCCAGCAGCTCGCAGGGATTTGACAATGAGCAGTTCTTC.

This clonotype was observed a few times. The CDR3 DNA sequence: TGTGCCAGCAGCATTAGGACTAGCGGGAACGAGCAGTTCTTC. Amino acids: CASSIRTSGNEQFF. The chain is built from TRBV9 and TRBJ2-1, with 12 bases aligning to TRBD2. The germline gives CDR1 SGDLS, CDR2 YYNGEE. The CDR3 sequence is 14 residues long. Germline trimming cut 4 bases from V and 10 bases from J; bases unmatched to any gene: 6.

V and J are TRBV5-1 and TRBJ2-7; TRBD2 agrees at 9 bases. Germline-derived CDR1 and CDR2 are SGHRS and YFSETQ. J lost 1 base, V lost 4 bases, and 9 bases had no gene match. This CDR3 comprises 16 residues. The CDR3 DNA follows: TGCGCCAGCAGCCCCGGTAGGCTAGCGGGGTCCTACGAGCAGTACTTC. Translated, it gives CASSPGRLAGSYEQYF.

The chain couples TRBV25-1 to TRBJ2-3; 7 bases match TRBD2. CDR1 MGHDK and CDR2 SYGVNS come from the germline V gene. The length of the CDR3 is 13 residues. Trimming at V came to 5 bases and at J to 3 bases, leaving 2 bases not matched to a gene. The CDR3 coding sequence is TGTGCCAGCAGTCGGGAGGCGACAGATACGCAGTATTTT. It is translated as CASSREATDTQYF. The full variable domain, completed using reference TRBV25-1 and TRBJ2-3, is EADIYQTPRYLVIGTGKKITLECSQTMGHDKMYWYQQDPGMELHLIHYSYGVNSTEKGDLSSESTVSRIRTEHFPLTLESARPSHTSQYLCASSREATDTQYFGPGTRLTVL.

The chain combines TRBV6-5 with TRBJ2-1, with no clear D. Germline CDR1 reads MNHEY; CDR2 reads SVGAGI. This CDR3 spans 16 amino acids. Trimming pared 5 bases from V and 4 bases from J, leaving 18 bases between. CDR3 DNA: TGTGCCAGCAGTCACCGAGTCCTACGGGTATACAATGAGCAGTTCTTC. Protein sequence: CASSHRVLRVYNEQFF.

The chain combines TRBV6-1 with TRBJ2-1; tentative D call: TRBD1 (6 bases). The V gene's germline CDR1 is MNHNS and CDR2 SASEGT. V lost 6 bases and J lost 1, with 10 bases in between. CDR3 length equals 14 residues. The CDR3 region has the DNA TGTGCCAGCAGATCTGGACAGTCCTACAATGAGCAGTTCTTC. Its protein product is CASRSGQSYNEQFF.

This clonotype came up a few times. The chain uses TRBV5-6 and TRBJ2-5, with D maybe TRBD2 (5 bases). V gave up 1 base and J gave up 2 bases, with 15 bases separating them. CDR1 and CDR2 from the germline V gene are SGHDT and YYEEEE. There are 16 residues in the CDR3. Written as DNA, the CDR3 is TGTGCCAGCAGCTTGCTCTCCGGGCCGGGGCAAGAGACCCAGTACTTC. It is translated as CASSLLSGPGQETQYF.

The chain links TRBV6-2 or TRBV6-3 to TRBJ2-1; 8 nucleotides match TRBD2. The CDR3 has 15 amino acids. Trimming at V came to 5 bases and at J to 9 bases, leaving 12 bases not matched to a gene. The V gene's germline CDR1 is MNHEY and CDR2 SVGEGT. CDR3: CASSPLAGRQGEQFF. CDR3 in DNA: TGTGCCAGCAGTCCTTTAGCGGGGAGGCAGGGTGAGCAGTTCTTC.

Only a few counts were recorded for this clonotype. The chain employs TRBV13 and TRBJ2-1, with 8 nucleotides matching TRBD2. The germline V gene encodes CDR1 PRHDT and CDR2 FYEKMQ (reference sequence). With V trimmed by 3 bases and J by 1 base, 8 bases remained unmatched. The CDR3 is made up of 17 amino acids. As DNA, the CDR3 is TGTGCCAGCAGCTTCTCGGGGGGGTCGCTTTCCTACAATGAGCAGTTCTTC. Residues: CASSFSGGSLSYNEQFF.

The chain links TRBV7-3 to TRBJ2-3; perhaps D is TRBD1 or TRBD2 (5 bases each). Germline V gives CDR1 SGHTA, CDR2 FQGTGA. Trimming removed 1 base from V and 0 bases from J, with 26 bases in between. The CDR3 extends over 21 amino acids. Here the CDR3 DNA reads TGTGCCAGCAGCTTAAGGGGACCCAGCGGTCCGATTTCCACTAGCACAGATACGCAGTATTTT. It encodes CASSLRGPSGPISTSTDTQYF.

Only a few counts were recorded for this clonotype. The chain links TRBV19 to TRBJ2-2; D gene uncertain. V lost 2 bases and J 6 bases, leaving 4 bases between the germline ends. The CDR3 runs to 12 residues. Per the germline V gene, CDR1 is LNHDA and CDR2 is SQIVND (reference sequence). The chain's CDR3 is CASSIFSGELFF. The CDR3 nucleotides read TGTGCCAGTAGTATATTTTCCGGGGAGCTGTTTTTT.

V gene TRBV2 combines with J gene TRBJ2-7; weak D call: TRBD2 (5 bases). The CDR3 has 14 amino acids. V gave up 1 base and J gave up 3 bases, with 10 bases separating them. Germline values: CDR1 SNHLY, CDR2 FYNNEI. The CDR3 reads CASSEGEILYEQYF. In DNA, the CDR3 is TGTGCCAGCAGTGAAGGGGAGATTCTCTACGAGCAGTACTTC.

The gene calls are TRBV3-1 and TRBJ2-3; no definite D call. This CDR3 has 15 amino acids. V was cut by 4 bases and J by 0 bases, with 11 bases left in between. The germline V gene encodes CDR1 LGHDT and CDR2 YNNKEL (reference sequence). This CDR3 reads CASSPRPASTDTQYF. For the CDR3, the DNA is TGTGCCAGCAGCCCCCGACCCGCTAGCACAGATACGCAGTATTTT.

In this sample, this clonotype turned up a few times. The genes are TRBV12-3 or TRBV12-4 and TRBJ2-7; the D is unclear. This CDR3 is 13 amino acids long. V lost 7 bases, J lost 1 base, and 11 bases lay in between. CDR3 sequence (DNA): TGTGCCAGCACCTTGACACCTTCCTACGAGCAGTACTTC. Translation: CASTLTPSYEQYF.

This chain links TRBV5-1 with TRBJ2-2; D unresolved. Trimming shortened V by 4 bases and J by 3 bases, and 13 bases separated the two germline ends. There are 15 residues in the CDR3. Per germline, CDR1 SGHRS and CDR2 YFSETQ. The chain's CDR3 is CASSPSVPYTGELFF. The CDR3 DNA is TGCGCCAGCAGCCCCAGTGTACCCTACACCGGGGAGCTGTTTTTT.

The rearrangement uses TRBV19 and TRBJ2-3, with D unresolved. V was shortened by 5 bases and J by 5 bases, with 8 bases between the two germline ends. The germline CDR1 and CDR2 sequences are LNHDA and SQIVND (reference sequence). The CDR3 contains 12 residues. The CDR3 reads CASSGRRDTQYF. In DNA form, the CDR3 reads TGTGCCAGTAGTGGCCGCAGAGATACGCAGTATTTT.

This sequence joins TRBV3-1 and TRBJ2-2; D unresolved. The V and J ends lost 11 bases and 0 bases respectively, with 22 bases between them. Germline CDR1 and CDR2: LGHDT and YNNKEL (reference sequence). The length of the CDR3 is 17 residues. The CDR3 DNA reads TGTGCCTCCACCCGAAGGATTGGTGGGACGAACACCGGGGAGCTGTTTTTT. It is translated as CASTRRIGGTNTGELFF.

The chain uses TRBV25-1 and TRBJ1-1; perhaps TRBD1 as D (5 bases). Trimming left V 1 base short and J 4 bases short, with 13 bases between. Germline V gives CDR1 MGHDK, CDR2 SYGVNS. The CDR3 covers 15 residues. The CDR3 sequence is CASSESPTGGTEAFF. CDR3 in DNA: TGTGCCAGCAGTGAATCCCCTACGGGGGGCACTGAAGCTTTCTTT.

CDR3 sequence reads: CASRSGTGGADTEAFF. DNA of the CDR3: TGCGCCAGCAGGAGCGGGACAGGGGGTGCAGACACTGAAGCTTTCTTT. The chain joins TRBV5-1 to TRBJ1-1; 11 bases are a match to TRBD1. Trimming cost V 5 bases and J 3 bases; bases outside gene matches: 9. Germline V gene sequence: CDR1 SGHRS, CDR2 YFSETQ. The CDR3 has 16 residues.

The rearrangement uses TRBV10-3 and TRBJ2-7; D gene uncertain. Germline V gene data show CDR1 as ENHRY and CDR2 as SYGVKD. The CDR3 sequence is 13 residues long. Trimming stripped 4 bases from V and 1 base from J, with 8 bases between. The CDR3 spells CAISGIASYEQYF. DNA of the CDR3: TGTGCCATCAGTGGTATCGCATCCTACGAGCAGTACTTC.